The 13 T cell receptor beta chains below all came from one sample that was sequenced in a study of vaccination and CD4 T cells after COVID-19. These receptors' antigens are unknown. Treatment of the sample: roughly 10-day PBMC culture with coronavirus spike peptide pools or control peptides (ViraFEST assay). Sequence data for DNA of cultured CD4+ T cells were generated by the Oncomine TCR Beta short-read assay. TCRdb analysed the PCR reads with MiXCR anew, one entry per CDR3 protein. The profile covers some 13,000 distinct CDR3 sequences, with 61% appearing a single time and about an eighth taken by the ten largest. Source material: CD4+ T cells from blood, cultured in vitro. These TCRs come from a human donor who had recovered from COVID-19.

The CDR3 nucleotides are TGTGCCAGCAGCTTGGGGATGAACACTGAAGCTTTCTTT. Amino acids: CASSLGMNTEAFF. This sequence joins TRBV7-3 and TRBJ1-1, with unresolved D. V lost 3 bases, J lost 0 bases, and 5 bases lay in between. Germline assignment: CDR1 SGHTA and CDR2 FQGTGA. The CDR3 runs 13 residues.

The rearrangement uses TRBV7-9 and TRBJ1-2, with D possibly matching TRBD1 (6 bases). Germline V gene lookup returns CDR1 SEHNR and CDR2 FQNEAQ (reference sequence). V shed 1 base and J shed 8 bases, with 14 bases lying between them. The CDR3 is 14 amino acids. The CDR3 nucleotides are TGTGCCAGCAGCTTAGGCGCAGGGGCCGTAGGCTACACCTTC. Translated, it gives CASSLGAGAVGYTF.

The V and J genes are TRBV7-2 and TRBJ2-4; D is unresolved. The CDR3 loop spans 13 amino acids. Germline CDR1 reads SGHTA; CDR2 reads FQGNSA. Trimming shortened V by 1 base and J by 2 bases, and 3 bases separated the two germline ends. The CDR3 DNA is TGTGCCAGCAGCTTAGATTCCAAAAACATTCAGTACTTC. It yields the protein CASSLDSKNIQYF.

J is TRBJ1-4 and V is TRBV28; D gene ambiguous. The CDR3 is 14 amino acids. With 6 bases removed from V and 5 bases from J, the gap between germline ends came to 13 bases. CDR1 and CDR2 from the germline V gene are MDHEN and SYDVKM. The DNA of the CDR3 is TGTGCCAGCAGACCCGGGAGCCCCAATGAAAAACTGTTTTTT. This encodes CASRPGSPNEKLFF.

This chain links TRBV12-5 with TRBJ1-6, with unresolved D. The V and J ends lost 6 bases and 9 bases respectively, with 12 bases between them. The CDR3 has 13 amino acids. Looked up from germline, CDR1 is LGHNT and CDR2 is FRNRAP. The CDR3 DNA is TGTGCTAGTGGCCGGGAAGAGAGTTCACCCCTCCACTTT. Translation: CASGREESSPLHF.

In its sample, this clonotype was seen a few times. CDR3 DNA sequence: TGTGCCAGCAGCTTAGTCGCAGGGCGGAATCAGCCCCAGCATTTT. Its translation is CASSLVAGRNQPQHF. The chain recombines TRBV11-2 with TRBJ1-5, with TRBD1 as a possible D gene (5 bases). Trimming took 1 base from V and 4 from J, leaving 11 bases between them. CDR1 and CDR2 from the germline V gene are SGHAT and FQNNGV. The CDR3 consists of 15 residues.

V is TRBV19 and J is TRBJ2-1; 9 bases match TRBD2. Looked up from germline, CDR1 is LNHDA and CDR2 is SQIVND (reference sequence). With V trimmed by 4 bases and J by 4 bases, 11 bases remained unmatched. The CDR3 spans 17 residues. CDR3 sequence (DNA): TGTGCCAGTAGTAGAGATCTAGCGGGGATAGGGTACAATGAGCAGTTCTTC. Amino acids: CASSRDLAGIGYNEQFF.

The V call is TRBV27, the J call TRBJ1-4; D uncertain. The CDR3 loop spans 17 amino acids. The V gene lost 0 bases and the J gene lost 0 bases, with 11 bases spanning the gap. From germline, CDR1 is MNHEY and CDR2 SMNVEV (reference sequence). Written as DNA, the CDR3 is TGTGCCAGCAGTTTATCGGCCCGGTCTGCAACTAATGAAAAACTGTTTTTT. This sequence encodes CASSLSARSATNEKLFF. The whole variable domain, remainder taken from reference TRBV27 and TRBJ1-4, is EAQVTQNPRYLITVTGKKLTVTCSQNMNHEYMSWYRQDPGLGLRQIYYSMNVEVTDKGDVPEGYKVSRKEKRNFPLILESPSPNQTSLYFCASSLSARSATNEKLFFGSGTQLSVL.

The chain employs TRBV20-1 and TRBJ1-4; no reliable D call. The germline CDR1 and CDR2 sequences are DFQATT and SNEGSKA (reference sequence). The CDR3 sequence is 14 residues long. Trimming took off 6 bases at V and 4 bases at J, with 15 bases between the two ends. The CDR3 nucleotides read TGCAGTGCCACTTTGGACTCGAATAATGAAAAACTGTTTTTT. Residues: CSATLDSNNEKLFF.

This chain joins TRBV20-1 and TRBJ2-3; possibly TRBD2 for D (7 bases). V shed 5 bases and J shed 2 bases, with 17 bases lying between them. The CDR3 covers 15 residues. Germline V gene sequence: CDR1 DFQATT, CDR2 SNEGSKA (reference sequence). The CDR3 is CSAALAGALTDTQYF. The CDR3, as DNA: TGCAGTGCTGCCCTCGCGGGGGCTCTCACAGATACGCAGTATTTT.

This sequence joins TRBV27 and TRBJ2-7, with a possible D match to TRBD1 (6 bases). V lost 6 bases, J lost 6 bases, and 15 bases lay in between. The V gene's germline CDR1 is MNHEY and CDR2 SMNVEV (reference sequence). The CDR3 contains 13 residues. The CDR3 region has the DNA TGTGCCAGCAGACCTTCAGGGGAGAGCGAGCAGTACTTC. It specifies CASRPSGESEQYF.

This clonotype was picked up one time. In nucleotides, the CDR3 is TGCAGCGGCCAACGTGGGGGGAACACTGAAGCTTTCTTT. Translating it yields CSGQRGGNTEAFF. The chain employs TRBV29-1 and TRBJ1-1; possible D gene TRBD1, 5 bases. Germline CDR1 is SQVTM and CDR2 is ANQGSEA. CDR3 length: 13 amino acids. V lost 7 bases and J 1 base, leaving 13 bases between the germline ends.

The chain uses TRBV7-2 and TRBJ1-1; 8 bases match TRBD1. CDR3 length equals 14 residues. Germline V gene lookup returns CDR1 SGHTA and CDR2 FQGNSA. J was trimmed by 7 bases and V by 6 bases; bases with no gene match: 10. CDR3 in amino acids: CASRDAGGAGEAFF. The CDR3 nucleotides are TGTGCCAGCAGGGACGCAGGGGGCGCGGGTGAAGCTTTCTTT.